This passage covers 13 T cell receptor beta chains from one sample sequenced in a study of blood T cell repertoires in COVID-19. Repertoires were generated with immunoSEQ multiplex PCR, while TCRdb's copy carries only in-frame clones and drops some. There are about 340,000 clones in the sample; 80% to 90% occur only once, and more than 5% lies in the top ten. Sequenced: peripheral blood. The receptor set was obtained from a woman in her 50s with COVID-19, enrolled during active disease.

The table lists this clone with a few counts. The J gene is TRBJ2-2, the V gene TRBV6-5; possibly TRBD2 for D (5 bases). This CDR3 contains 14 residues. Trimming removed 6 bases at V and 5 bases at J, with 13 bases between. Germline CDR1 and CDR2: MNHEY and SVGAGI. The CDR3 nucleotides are TGTGCCAGCAGCCCGATTCCGGGGACCGGGGAGCTGTTTTTT. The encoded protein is CASSPIPGTGELFF.

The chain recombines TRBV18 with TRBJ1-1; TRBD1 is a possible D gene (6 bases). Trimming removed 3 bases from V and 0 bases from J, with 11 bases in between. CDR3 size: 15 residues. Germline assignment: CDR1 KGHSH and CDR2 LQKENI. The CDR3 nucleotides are TGTGCCAGCTCACCGGGACAAATGATGAACACTGAAGCTTTCTTT. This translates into CASSPGQMMNTEAFF.

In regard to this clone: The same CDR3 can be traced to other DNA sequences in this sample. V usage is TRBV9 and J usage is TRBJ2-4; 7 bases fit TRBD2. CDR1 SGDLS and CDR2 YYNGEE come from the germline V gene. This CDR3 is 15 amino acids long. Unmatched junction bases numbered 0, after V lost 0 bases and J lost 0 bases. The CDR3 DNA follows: TGTGCCAGCAGCGTAGGCGGGGGAGCCAAAAACATTCAGTACTTC. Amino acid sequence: CASSVGGGAKNIQYF.

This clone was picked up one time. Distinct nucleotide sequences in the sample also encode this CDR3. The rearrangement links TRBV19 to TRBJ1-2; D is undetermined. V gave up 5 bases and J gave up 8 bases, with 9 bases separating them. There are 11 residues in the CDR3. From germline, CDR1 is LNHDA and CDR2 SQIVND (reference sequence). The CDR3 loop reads CASSLSYGYTF. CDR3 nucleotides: TGTGCCAGTAGTCTATCGTACGGCTACACCTTC.

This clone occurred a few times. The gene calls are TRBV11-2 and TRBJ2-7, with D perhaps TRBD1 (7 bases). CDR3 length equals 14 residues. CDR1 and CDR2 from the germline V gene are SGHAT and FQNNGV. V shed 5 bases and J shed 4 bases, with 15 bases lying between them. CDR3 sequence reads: CASSPRPGGYEQYF. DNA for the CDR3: TGTGCCAGCAGCCCTCGCCCAGGGGGGTACGAGCAGTACTTC.

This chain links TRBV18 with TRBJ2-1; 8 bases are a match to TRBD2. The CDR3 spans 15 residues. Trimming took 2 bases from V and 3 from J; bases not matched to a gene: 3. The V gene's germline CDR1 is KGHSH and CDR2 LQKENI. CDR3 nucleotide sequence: TGTGCCAGCTCACCAACTAGCGGTGACTACAATGAGCAGTTCTTC. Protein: CASSPTSGDYNEQFF.

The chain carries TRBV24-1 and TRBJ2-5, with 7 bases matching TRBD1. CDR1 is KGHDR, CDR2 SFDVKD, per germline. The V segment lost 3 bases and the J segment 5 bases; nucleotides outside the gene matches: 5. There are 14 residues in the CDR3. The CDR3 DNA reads TGTGCCACCAGTGATGACAGGGTGCGGGAGACCCAGTACTTC. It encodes CATSDDRVRETQYF.

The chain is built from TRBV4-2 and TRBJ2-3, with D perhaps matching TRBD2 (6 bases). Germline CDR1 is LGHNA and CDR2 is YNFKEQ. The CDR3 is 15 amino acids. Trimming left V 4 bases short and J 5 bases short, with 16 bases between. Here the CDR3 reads CASSRGTQQEDTQYF. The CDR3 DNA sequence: TGTGCCAGCAGCCGCGGGACTCAACAGGAAGATACGCAGTATTTT.

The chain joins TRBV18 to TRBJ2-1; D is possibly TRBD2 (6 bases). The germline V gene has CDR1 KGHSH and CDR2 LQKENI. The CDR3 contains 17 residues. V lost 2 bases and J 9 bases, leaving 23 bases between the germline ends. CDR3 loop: CASSPNLGQGLEGEQFF. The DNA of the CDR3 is TGTGCCAGCTCACCAAATCTAGGGCAGGGTCTGGAGGGTGAGCAGTTCTTC.

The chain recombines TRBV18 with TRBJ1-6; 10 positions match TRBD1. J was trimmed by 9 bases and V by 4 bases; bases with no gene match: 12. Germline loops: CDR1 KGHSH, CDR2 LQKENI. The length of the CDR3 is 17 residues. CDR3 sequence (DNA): TGTGCCAGCTCACGCAATACTCCGGGACAGGGGCGTTCACCCCTCCACTTT. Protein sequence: CASSRNTPGQGRSPLHF.

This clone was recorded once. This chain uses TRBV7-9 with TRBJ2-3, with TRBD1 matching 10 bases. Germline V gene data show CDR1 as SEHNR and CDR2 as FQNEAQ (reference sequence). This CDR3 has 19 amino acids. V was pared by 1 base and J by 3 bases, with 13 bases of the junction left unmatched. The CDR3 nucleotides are TGTGCCAGCAGCTTAGTTTCGTTTGTGGGACAGGGGAGGACAGATACGCAGTATTTT. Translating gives CASSLVSFVGQGRTDTQYF.

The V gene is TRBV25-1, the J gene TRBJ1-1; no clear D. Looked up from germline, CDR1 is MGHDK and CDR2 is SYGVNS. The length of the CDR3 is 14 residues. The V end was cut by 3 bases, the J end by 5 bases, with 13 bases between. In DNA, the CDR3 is TGTGCCAGCAGTGAGAGGGTATTGGGGACTGAAGCTTTCTTT. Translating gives CASSERVLGTEAFF.

In DNA, the CDR3 is TGTGCCTGGAGTGTCGGGGTTATTGAGCCCCAGCATTTT. Its protein product is CAWSVGVIEPQHF. The rearrangement links TRBV30 to TRBJ1-5; D is ambiguous. Looked up from germline, CDR1 is GTSNPN and CDR2 is SVGIG (reference sequence). The CDR3 contains 13 residues. Trimming shortened V by 0 bases and J by 8 bases, and 11 bases separated the two germline ends.